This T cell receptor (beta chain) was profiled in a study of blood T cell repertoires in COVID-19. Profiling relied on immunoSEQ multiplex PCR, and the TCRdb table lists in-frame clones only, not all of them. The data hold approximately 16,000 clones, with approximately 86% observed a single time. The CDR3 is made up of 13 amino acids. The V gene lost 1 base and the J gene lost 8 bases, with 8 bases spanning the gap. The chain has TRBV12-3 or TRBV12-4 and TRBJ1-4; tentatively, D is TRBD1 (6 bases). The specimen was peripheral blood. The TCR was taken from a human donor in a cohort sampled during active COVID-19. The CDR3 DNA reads TGTGCCAGCAGTTTAGAGGGGGGGGAAAAACTGTTTTTT. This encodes CASSLEGGEKLFF.